This entry features one TCR beta chain sequence. Its antigen is currently unknown. The sample belongs to a study of shared clonotypes between healthy human individuals. In the study overall: Researchers assigned three CD4 naive, three CD4 memory, two CD8 naive and one CD8 memory plate to each donor. Notes on the study in general: Memory subsets had estimated richness that was generally smaller than that of naive subsets.

The germline CDR1 and CDR2 sequences are MGHRA and YSYEKL. The CDR3 spans 14 residues. The V and J ends lost 2 bases and 5 bases respectively, with 13 bases between them. CD8 cells regarded as naive lacked CD45RO, were positively chosen for CCR7, and omitted terminally differentiated effector memory CD45RA+ cells. This table comes from immunoSEQ multiplex PCR, and its TCRdb copy is limited to in-frame clones, with some not included. The sample shows about 2 million clones, about 95% of them seen only once. Sequences were obtained from naive CD8+ T cells sorted from blood. This chain connects TRBV4-1 to TRBJ2-7, with D possibly being TRBD1 or TRBD2 (5 bases each). This clonotype was obtained from a man younger than 35 in good health. The CDR3 DNA reads as TGCGCCAGCAGCCAAAGGCAGGGAGTCCACGAGCAGTACTTC. This translates into CASSQRQGVHEQYF.